This T cell receptor (beta chain) was profiled in a study of cytomegalovirus exposure and HLA in healthy donors. Vbeta (60) and Jbeta (13) primers were used in the PCR. The method was immunoSEQ multiplex PCR; TCRdb's version includes in-frame clones alone and lacks a portion of them. The profile covers about 160,000 clones, with around 85% appearing a single time and 0.65% to 0.9% taken by the ten largest. Remarks on this clone: Antigen: not known.

V lost 3 bases and J 0 bases, leaving 8 bases between the germline ends. The germline gives CDR1 SEHNR, CDR2 FQNEAQ (reference sequence). The CDR3 contains 14 residues. Study-level findings and limits: A later analysis linked a missense DCLRE1C variant to TCR beta V- and J-gene trimming. Many donors shared some public TCRs, even though most TCR sequences were rare. Analysis was performed later, and it showed HLA-associated TCR beta chains to be more clonally expanded than equally common others.

Material for sequencing was PBMCs. The receptor was isolated from a woman aged 30 to 39 in good health and CMV-seronegative. The chain couples TRBV7-9 to TRBJ1-2, with D unclear. This chain's CDR3 is CASSFGVANYGYTF. CDR3 DNA: TGTGCCAGCAGCTTCGGGGTTGCTAACTATGGCTACACCTTC. Full variable domain (missing parts from reference TRBV7-9 and TRBJ1-2): DTGVSQNPRHKITKRGQNVTFRCDPISEHNRLYWYRQTLGQGPEFLTYFQNEAQLEKSRLLSDRFSAERPKGSFSTLEIQRTEQGDSAMYLCASSFGVANYGYTFGSGTRLTVV.